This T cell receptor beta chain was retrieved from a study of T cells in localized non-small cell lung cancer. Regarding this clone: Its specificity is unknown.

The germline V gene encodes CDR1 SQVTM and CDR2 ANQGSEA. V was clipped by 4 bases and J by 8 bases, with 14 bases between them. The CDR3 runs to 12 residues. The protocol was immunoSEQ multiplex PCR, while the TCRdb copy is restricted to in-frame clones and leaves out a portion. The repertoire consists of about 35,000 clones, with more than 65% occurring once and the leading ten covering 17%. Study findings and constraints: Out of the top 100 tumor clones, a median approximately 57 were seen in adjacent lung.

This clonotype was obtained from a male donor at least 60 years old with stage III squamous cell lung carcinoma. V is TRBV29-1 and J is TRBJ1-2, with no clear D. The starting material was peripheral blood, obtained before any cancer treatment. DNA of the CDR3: TGCAGCGTTGGGGAAGGGCGAGAAGGCTACACCTTC. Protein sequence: CSVGEGREGYTF.